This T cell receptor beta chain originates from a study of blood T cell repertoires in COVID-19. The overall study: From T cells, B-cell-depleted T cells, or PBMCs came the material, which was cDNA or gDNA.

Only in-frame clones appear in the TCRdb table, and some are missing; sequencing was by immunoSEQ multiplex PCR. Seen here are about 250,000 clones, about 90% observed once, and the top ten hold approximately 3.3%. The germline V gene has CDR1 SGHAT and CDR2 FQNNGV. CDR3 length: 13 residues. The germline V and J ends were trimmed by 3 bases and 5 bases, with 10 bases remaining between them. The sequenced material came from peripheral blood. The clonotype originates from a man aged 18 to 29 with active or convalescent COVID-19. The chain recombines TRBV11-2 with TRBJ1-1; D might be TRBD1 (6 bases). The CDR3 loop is CASSFTGWTEAFF. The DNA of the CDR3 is TGTGCCAGCAGCTTTACAGGGTGGACTGAAGCTTTCTTT.